One sample yielded the 21 T cell receptor beta chains listed below, sequenced in a study of T cell responses to AZD1222 COVID-19 vaccine. The table came from immunoSEQ multiplex PCR; TCRdb's copy has only in-frame clones and leaves some out. The sample consists of 110,000 or so clones, more than 85% of them appearing once. The sample in question was peripheral blood, obtained on day 0 of AZD1222 vaccination. These receptors originate from an adult in good health.

The gene calls are TRBV6-5 and TRBJ2-7, with a possible D match to TRBD1 (5 bases). The germline V gene encodes CDR1 MNHEY and CDR2 SVGAGI. Trimming shortened V by 7 bases and J by 1 base, and 8 bases separated the two germline ends. There are 12 residues in the CDR3. CDR3 region: CASNRPSYEQYF. The CDR3 coding sequence is TGTGCCAGCAACAGGCCTTCCTACGAGCAGTACTTC.

The rearrangement joins TRBV2 to TRBJ1-6, with TRBD1 matching 8 bases. Germline-derived CDR1 and CDR2 are SNHLY and FYNNEI. The CDR3 sequence is 14 residues long. V was clipped by 5 bases and J by 9 bases; unmatched bases: 6. As DNA, the CDR3 is TGTGCCAGCAGTCTGACAGGGGAGTTTTCACCCCTCCACTTT. Translated: CASSLTGEFSPLHF. Together with reference TRBV2 and TRBJ1-6, the CDR3 gives the full variable domain: EPEVTQTPSHQVTQMGQEVILRCVPISNHLYFYWYRQILGQKVEFLVSFYNNEISEKSEIFDDQFSVERPDGSNFTLKIRSTKLEDSAMYFCASSLTGEFSPLHFGNGTRLTVT.

This sequence joins TRBV30 and TRBJ2-1, with 10 nucleotides matching TRBD1. The CDR3 extends over 15 amino acids. Germline trimming cut 5 bases from V and 3 bases from J; bases unmatched to any gene: 7. Germline lookup yields CDR1 GTSNPN and CDR2 SVGIG (reference sequence). The CDR3 loop is CAWGPGQGFYNEQFF. In DNA, the CDR3 is TGTGCCTGGGGACCGGGACAGGGGTTCTACAATGAGCAGTTCTTC.

V and J are TRBV7-9 and TRBJ1-2; unclear D gene. CDR1 and CDR2 from the germline V gene are SEHNR and FQNEAQ (reference sequence). Deletions cut 5 bases from V and 8 bases from J, with 15 bases between. The CDR3 loop spans 13 amino acids. DNA of the CDR3: TGTGCCAGCAGCCCCACGACGGGTAACGGCTACACCTTC. It encodes CASSPTTGNGYTF.

This clone was detected a few times. The rearrangement uses TRBV5-1 and TRBJ1-2; D ambiguous. This CDR3 region has 15 residues. The germline V gene has CDR1 SGHRS and CDR2 YFSETQ. Between the trimmed V and J ends, which lost 1 base and 6 bases, there was a span of 16 bases. CDR3 nucleotides: TGCGCCAGCAGCTTGACAGACCACTCACTTAATGGCTACACCTTC. It translates to CASSLTDHSLNGYTF.

This rearrangement joins TRBV6-5 to TRBJ1-1, with a tentative D call TRBD1 (5 bases). The CDR3 has 14 amino acids. CDR1 MNHEY and CDR2 SVGAGI come from the germline V gene. V dropped 8 bases and J dropped 2 bases, with 15 bases sitting between them. CDR3 protein: CASRRDSLNTEAFF. The CDR3 region has the DNA TGTGCCAGCCGCAGGGATTCCCTTAACACTGAAGCTTTCTTT.

The chain recombines TRBV7-2 with TRBJ2-3; 8 positions agree with TRBD2. Germline CDR1 and CDR2: SGHTA and FQGNSA. CDR3 length: 15 amino acids. The V segment lost 8 bases and the J segment 5 bases; nucleotides outside the gene matches: 12. The chain's CDR3 is CASALAGGSGDTQYF. The CDR3, as DNA: TGTGCCAGCGCTTTGGCGGGGGGCTCCGGAGATACGCAGTATTTT. The full variable domain, with the rest looked up from reference TRBV7-2 and TRBJ2-3, is GAGVSQSPSNKVTEKGKDVELRCDPISGHTALYWYRQSLGQGLEFLIYFQGNSAPDKSGLPSDRFSAERTGGSVSTLTIQRTQQEDSAVYLCASALAGGSGDTQYFGPGTRLTVL.

The chain links TRBV9 to TRBJ2-3, with D possibly being TRBD1 (5 bases). The CDR3 runs to 14 residues. CDR1 SGDLS and CDR2 YYNGEE come from the germline V gene. The V end was cut by 5 bases, the J end by 2 bases, with 12 bases between. The chain's CDR3 is CASRGAISTDTQYF. Here the CDR3 DNA reads TGTGCCAGCAGAGGGGCTATCTCCACAGATACGCAGTATTTT.

The rearrangement links TRBV6-1 to TRBJ2-7; TRBD1 might be the D (5 bases). Germline CDR1 and CDR2: MNHNS and SASEGT. The germline V and J ends were trimmed by 3 bases and 4 bases, with 13 bases remaining between them. The CDR3 totals 14 residues. The CDR3 coding sequence is TGTGCCAGCAGTGAGGGCAGGGTGGGTTACGAGCAGTACTTC. Translation gives CASSEGRVGYEQYF.

The V and J genes are TRBV28 and TRBJ2-1; 10 nucleotides line up with TRBD2. Trimming removed 4 bases from V and 7 bases from J; junction bases left unmatched: 7. The germline V gene encodes CDR1 MDHEN and CDR2 SYDVKM. This CDR3 is built from 15 residues. The CDR3 sequence: CASSSASGGGNEQFF. The CDR3 DNA reads as TGTGCCAGCAGTTCCGCTAGCGGGGGTGGGAATGAGCAGTTCTTC.

The chain joins TRBV19 to TRBJ2-1; perhaps TRBD1 as D (6 bases). Germline V CDR1 and CDR2: LNHDA, SQIVND (reference sequence). The CDR3 consists of 17 residues. V lost 1 base and J 8 bases, leaving 21 bases between the germline ends. The CDR3 DNA follows: TGTGCCAGTAGTATAGGTCTAGGGGCAGGGGTAAAGGATGAGCAGTTCTTC. This sequence encodes CASSIGLGAGVKDEQFF.

V is TRBV6-5 and J is TRBJ1-4, with D uncertain. With 2 bases removed from V and 7 bases from J, the gap between germline ends came to 14 bases. CDR3 size: 15 residues. Per germline, CDR1 MNHEY and CDR2 SVGAGI. CDR3 in amino acids: CASSYVGSSPEKLFF. CDR3 DNA: TGTGCCAGCAGTTACGTTGGCTCCTCCCCTGAAAAACTGTTTTTT.

This rearrangement joins TRBV30 to TRBJ1-2; D remains unclear. Germline V gene sequence: CDR1 GTSNPN, CDR2 SVGIG (reference sequence). The CDR3 totals 12 residues. V lost 0 bases, J lost 7 bases, and 9 bases lay in between. The DNA of the CDR3 is TGTGCCTGGAGTGTACATCGTGGTGGCTACACCTTC. Amino acid sequence: CAWSVHRGGYTF.

The chain combines TRBV6-2 or TRBV6-3 with TRBJ2-1; 8 bases fit TRBD2. Germline V lookup: CDR1 MNHEY, CDR2 SVGEGT. CDR3 length: 16 amino acids. Unmatched junction bases numbered 12, after V lost 1 base and J lost 10 bases. This CDR3 reads CASSYFGTPGGMEQFF. The DNA of the CDR3 is TGTGCCAGCAGTTACTTTGGGACCCCGGGGGGGATGGAGCAGTTCTTC.

The CDR3 bases are TGTGCCAGCAGCTTAGGTCGGGGTTACAATGAGCAGTTCTTC. Amino acid sequence: CASSLGRGYNEQFF. This chain links TRBV13 with TRBJ2-1; D possibly corresponds to TRBD2 (5 bases). The CDR3 spans 14 residues. Germline values: CDR1 PRHDT, CDR2 FYEKMQ (reference sequence). Trimming shortened V by 0 bases and J by 4 bases, and 7 bases separated the two germline ends.

V is TRBV5-1 and J is TRBJ2-7; D possibly uses TRBD1 or TRBD2 (5 bases each). Trimming cost V 3 bases and J 1 base, with 17 bases left between them. This CDR3 has 16 residues. The germline CDR1 and CDR2 sequences are SGHRS and YFSETQ. This chain's CDR3 is CASSSPVHGGSYEQYF. In nucleotides, the CDR3 is TGCGCCAGCAGCTCGCCTGTTCATGGGGGATCCTACGAGCAGTACTTC.

J is TRBJ1-6 and V is TRBV6-2 or TRBV6-3; D is undetermined. Germline CDR1 MNHEY, CDR2 SVGEGT. Trimming cost V 2 bases and J 6 bases, with 8 bases left between them. CDR3 length: 14 residues. CDR3 DNA: TGTGCCAGCAGTTACGGCTGGGGTAATTCACCCCTCCACTTT. Translation gives CASSYGWGNSPLHF.

The chain employs TRBV27 and TRBJ2-2; 9 nucleotides agree with TRBD1. The V and J ends lost 5 bases and 5 bases, in that order; junction bases with no gene match: 9. CDR1 and CDR2 from the germline V gene are MNHEY and SMNVEV (reference sequence). CDR3 length: 16 residues. CDR3 amino acids: CASSPGDRVGTGELFF. DNA of the CDR3: TGTGCCAGCAGTCCTGGGGACAGGGTTGGGACCGGGGAGCTGTTTTTT.

CDR3 sequence: CSVGDTGTANNEQFF. The CDR3 DNA sequence: TGCAGCGTTGGGGATACCGGGACAGCGAACAATGAGCAGTTCTTC. The chain has TRBV29-1 and TRBJ2-1, with TRBD1 identical over 7 bases. Losses at the gene ends were 4 bases for V and 5 bases for J; bases not matched to a gene: 11. This CDR3 spans 15 amino acids. Germline values: CDR1 SQVTM, CDR2 ANQGSEA.

The chain has TRBV3-1 (or the pseudogene TRBV3-2) and TRBJ1-5; D call uncertain. CDR3 size: 16 residues. Germline-derived CDR1 and CDR2 are LGHDT and YNNKEL (reference sequence). The germline V and J ends were trimmed by 0 bases and 3 bases, with 12 bases remaining between them. CDR3 DNA sequence: TGTGCCAGCAGCCAAGAGAGGCACAGCTTCAATCAGCCCCAGCATTTT. Translated, it gives CASSQERHSFNQPQHF.

This chain joins TRBV7-3 and TRBJ1-1, with D maybe TRBD1 (6 bases). The CDR3 is 14 amino acids. Trimming shortened V by 3 bases and J by 1 base, and 9 bases separated the two germline ends. CDR1 is SGHTA and CDR2 is FQGTGA in the germline V gene. The CDR3 nucleotides read TGTGCCAGCAGCTTGACAGGTTCGAACACTGAAGCTTTCTTT. Its translation: CASSLTGSNTEAFF.